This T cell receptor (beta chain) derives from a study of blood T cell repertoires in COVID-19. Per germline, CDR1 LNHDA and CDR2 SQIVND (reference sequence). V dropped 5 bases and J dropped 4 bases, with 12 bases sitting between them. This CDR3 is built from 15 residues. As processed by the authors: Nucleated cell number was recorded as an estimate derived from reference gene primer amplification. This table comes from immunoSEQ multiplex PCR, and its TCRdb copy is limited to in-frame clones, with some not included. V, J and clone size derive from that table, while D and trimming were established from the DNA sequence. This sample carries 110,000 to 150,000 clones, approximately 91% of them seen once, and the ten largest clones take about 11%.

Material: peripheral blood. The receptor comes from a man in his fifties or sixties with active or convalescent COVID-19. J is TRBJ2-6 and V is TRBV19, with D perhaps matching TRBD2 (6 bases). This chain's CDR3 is CASSRRGPGANVLTF. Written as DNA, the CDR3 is TGTGCCAGTAGTCGGAGGGGACCCGGGGCCAACGTCCTGACTTTC.